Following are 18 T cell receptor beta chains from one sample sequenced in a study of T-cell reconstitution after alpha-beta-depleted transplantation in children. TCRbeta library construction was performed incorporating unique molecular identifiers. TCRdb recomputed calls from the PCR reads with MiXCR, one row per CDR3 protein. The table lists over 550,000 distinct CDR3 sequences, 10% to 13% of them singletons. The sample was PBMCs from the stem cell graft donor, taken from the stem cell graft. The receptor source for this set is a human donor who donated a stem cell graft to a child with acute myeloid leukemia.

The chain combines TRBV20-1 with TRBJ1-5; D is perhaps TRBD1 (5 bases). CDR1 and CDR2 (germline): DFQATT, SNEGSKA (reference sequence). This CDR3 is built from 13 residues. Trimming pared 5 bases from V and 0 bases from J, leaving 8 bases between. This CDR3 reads CSAHDSSNQPQHF. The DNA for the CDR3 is TGCAGTGCTCATGACAGTAGCAATCAGCCCCAGCATTTT.

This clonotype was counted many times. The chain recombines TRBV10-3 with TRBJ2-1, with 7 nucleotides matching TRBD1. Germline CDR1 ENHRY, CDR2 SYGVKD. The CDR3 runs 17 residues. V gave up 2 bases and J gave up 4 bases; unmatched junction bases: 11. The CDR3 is CAISEHTGTVTYNEQFF. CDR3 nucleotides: TGTGCCATCAGTGAGCACACCGGGACAGTGACGTACAATGAGCAGTTCTTC.

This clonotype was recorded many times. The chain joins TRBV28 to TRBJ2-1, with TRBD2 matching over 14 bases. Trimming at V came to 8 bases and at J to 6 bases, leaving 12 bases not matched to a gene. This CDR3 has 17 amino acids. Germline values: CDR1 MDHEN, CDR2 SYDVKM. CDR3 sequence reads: CASSTQGLAGVGNEQFF. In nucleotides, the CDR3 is TGTGCCAGCTCCACTCAGGGACTAGCGGGAGTCGGCAATGAGCAGTTCTTC.

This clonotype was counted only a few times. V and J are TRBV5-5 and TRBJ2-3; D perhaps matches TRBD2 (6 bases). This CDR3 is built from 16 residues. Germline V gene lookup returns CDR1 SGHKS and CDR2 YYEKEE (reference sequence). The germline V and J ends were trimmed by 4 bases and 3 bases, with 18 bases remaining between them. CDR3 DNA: TGTGCCAGCAGCCTTCGTAGGGACTCCGTAACAGATACGCAGTATTTT. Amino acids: CASSLRRDSVTDTQYF.

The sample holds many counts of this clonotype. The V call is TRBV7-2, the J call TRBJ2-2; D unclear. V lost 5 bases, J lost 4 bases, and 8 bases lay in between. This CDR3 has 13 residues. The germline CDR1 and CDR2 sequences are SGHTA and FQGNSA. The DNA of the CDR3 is TGTGCCAGCAGCGATAGAAGCACCGGGGAGCTGTTTTTT. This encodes CASSDRSTGELFF.

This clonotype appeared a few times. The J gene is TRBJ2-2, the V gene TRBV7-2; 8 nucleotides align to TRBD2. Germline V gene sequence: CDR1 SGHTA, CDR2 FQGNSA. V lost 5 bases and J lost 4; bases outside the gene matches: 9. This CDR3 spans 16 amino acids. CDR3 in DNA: TGTGCCAGCAGCCCAAGAAGCGGGAGCGGCACCGGGGAGCTGTTTTTT. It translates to CASSPRSGSGTGELFF.

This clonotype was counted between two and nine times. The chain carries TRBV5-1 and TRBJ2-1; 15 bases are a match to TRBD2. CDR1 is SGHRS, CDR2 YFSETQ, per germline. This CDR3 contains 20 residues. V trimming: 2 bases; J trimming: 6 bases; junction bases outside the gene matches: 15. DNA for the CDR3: TGCGCCAGCAGCTTACAGGGACTAGCGGGAGGACGAAAGGTTTTCAATGAGCAGTTCTTC. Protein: CASSLQGLAGGRKVFNEQFF.

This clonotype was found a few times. This CDR3 reads CSVEGGQGANQPQHF. CDR3 sequence (DNA): TGCAGCGTTGAAGGGGGACAGGGGGCGAATCAGCCCCAGCATTTT. The chain couples TRBV29-1 to TRBJ1-5, with 12 bases fitting TRBD1. The ends lost 1 base at V and 4 bases at J; junction bases unmatched: 2. Germline V gene lookup returns CDR1 SQVTM and CDR2 ANQGSEA. The CDR3 is 15 residues long.

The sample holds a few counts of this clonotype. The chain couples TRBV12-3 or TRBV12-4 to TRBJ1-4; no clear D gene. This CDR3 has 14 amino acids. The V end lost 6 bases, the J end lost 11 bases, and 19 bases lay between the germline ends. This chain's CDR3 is CASSPTAKERKLFF. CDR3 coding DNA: TGTGCCAGCAGCCCAACAGCTAAGGAAAGGAAACTGTTTTTT.

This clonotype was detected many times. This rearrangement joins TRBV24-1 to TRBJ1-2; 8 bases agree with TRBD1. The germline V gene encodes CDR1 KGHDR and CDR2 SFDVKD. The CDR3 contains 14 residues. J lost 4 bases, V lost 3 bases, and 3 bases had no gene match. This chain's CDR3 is CATSDRDRLYGYTF. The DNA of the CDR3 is TGTGCCACCAGTGATCGGGACAGGCTCTATGGCTACACCTTC.

The CDR3 region is CASSEVYTGTGDSNQPQHF. The CDR3 DNA is TGTGCCAGCAGTGAAGTGTACACTGGGACAGGAGATAGCAATCAGCCCCAGCATTTT. V gene TRBV2 combines with J gene TRBJ1-5, with 8 bases lining up with TRBD1. The germline V gene has CDR1 SNHLY and CDR2 FYNNEI. The CDR3 runs 19 residues. J was trimmed by 0 bases and V by 1 base; bases with no gene match: 11.

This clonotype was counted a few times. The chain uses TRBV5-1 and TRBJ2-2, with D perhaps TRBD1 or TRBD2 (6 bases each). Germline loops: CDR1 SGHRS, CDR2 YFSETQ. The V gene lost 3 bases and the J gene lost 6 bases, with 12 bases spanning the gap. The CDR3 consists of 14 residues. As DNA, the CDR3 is TGCGCCAGCAGCTCCGGAGGGGGACCCGGGGAGCTGTTTTTT. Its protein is CASSSGGGPGELFF.

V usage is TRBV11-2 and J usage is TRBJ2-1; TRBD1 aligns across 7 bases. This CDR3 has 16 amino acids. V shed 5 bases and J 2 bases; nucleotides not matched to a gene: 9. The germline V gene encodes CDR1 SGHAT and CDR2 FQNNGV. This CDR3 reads CASSKGARQPYNEQFF. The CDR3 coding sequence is TGTGCCAGCAGCAAGGGGGCCAGGCAACCCTACAATGAGCAGTTCTTC.

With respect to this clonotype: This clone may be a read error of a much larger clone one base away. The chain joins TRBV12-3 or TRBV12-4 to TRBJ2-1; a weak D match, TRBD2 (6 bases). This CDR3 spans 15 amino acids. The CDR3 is CVSRDLAGRANEQFF. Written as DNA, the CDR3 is TGTGTCAGCAGGGATCTTGCGGGGAGAGCAAATGAGCAGTTCTTC.

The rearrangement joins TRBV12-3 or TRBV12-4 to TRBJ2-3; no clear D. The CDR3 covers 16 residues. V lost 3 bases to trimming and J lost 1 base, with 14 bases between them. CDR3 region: CASSFLGARGTDTQYF. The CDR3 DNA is TGTGCCAGCAGTTTCTTAGGAGCTCGGGGCACAGATACGCAGTATTTT.

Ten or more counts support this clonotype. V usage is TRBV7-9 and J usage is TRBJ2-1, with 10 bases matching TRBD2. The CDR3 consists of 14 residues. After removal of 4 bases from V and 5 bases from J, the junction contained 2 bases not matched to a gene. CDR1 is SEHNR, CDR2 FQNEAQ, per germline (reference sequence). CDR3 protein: CASSWTSGNNEQFF. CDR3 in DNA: TGTGCCAGCAGCTGGACTAGCGGAAACAATGAGCAGTTCTTC.

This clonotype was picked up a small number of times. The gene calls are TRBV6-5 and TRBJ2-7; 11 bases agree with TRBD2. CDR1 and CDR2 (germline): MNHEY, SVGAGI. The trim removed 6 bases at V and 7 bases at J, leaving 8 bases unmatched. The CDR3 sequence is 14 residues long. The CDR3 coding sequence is TGTGCCAGCAGCCTCATGGGACTAGCGGAGGAGCAGTACTTC. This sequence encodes CASSLMGLAEEQYF.

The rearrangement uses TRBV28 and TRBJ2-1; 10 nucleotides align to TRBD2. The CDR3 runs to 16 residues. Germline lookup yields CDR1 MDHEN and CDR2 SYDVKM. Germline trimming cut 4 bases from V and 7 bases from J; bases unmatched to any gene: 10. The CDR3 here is CASSSSLAGEWNEQFF. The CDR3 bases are TGTGCCAGCAGTTCCTCCCTAGCGGGAGAATGGAATGAGCAGTTCTTC.